This T cell receptor (beta chain) was captured by sequencing in a study of blood T cell repertoires in COVID-19. For the study at large: From T cells, B-cell-depleted T cells, or PBMCs came the material, which was cDNA or gDNA.

Germline V lookup: CDR1 SGHAT, CDR2 FQDESV (reference sequence). The CDR3 runs 16 residues. The trim removed 5 bases at V and 2 bases at J, leaving 8 bases unmatched. Clones were sequenced by immunoSEQ multiplex PCR, and TCRdb holds only the in-frame ones, with some missing. The sample lists over 250,000 clones, 85% to 90% seen once, with around 0.91% in the top ten. Material for sequencing was peripheral blood. The receptor was isolated from a woman aged 40 to 55 who had recovered from COVID-19. The V call is TRBV11-1, the J call TRBJ2-3, with 9 nucleotides matching TRBD2. This chain's CDR3 is CASSPWASGTTDTQYF. CDR3 nucleotides: TGTGCCAGCAGCCCCTGGGCTAGCGGGACCACAGATACGCAGTATTTT.